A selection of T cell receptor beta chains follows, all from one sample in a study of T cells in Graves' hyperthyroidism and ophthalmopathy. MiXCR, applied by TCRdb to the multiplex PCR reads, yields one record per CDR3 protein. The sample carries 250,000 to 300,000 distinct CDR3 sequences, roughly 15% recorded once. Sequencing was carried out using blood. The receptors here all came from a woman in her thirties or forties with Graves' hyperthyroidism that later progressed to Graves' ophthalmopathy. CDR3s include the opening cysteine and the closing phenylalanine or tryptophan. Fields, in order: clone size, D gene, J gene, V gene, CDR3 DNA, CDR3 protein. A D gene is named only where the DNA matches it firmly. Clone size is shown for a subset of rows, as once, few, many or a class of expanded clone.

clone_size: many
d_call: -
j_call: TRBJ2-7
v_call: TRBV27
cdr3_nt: TGTGCCAGCAGTCTAACCGAGCGGGACATGCGCTACGAGCAGTACTTC
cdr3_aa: CASSLTERDMRYEQYF

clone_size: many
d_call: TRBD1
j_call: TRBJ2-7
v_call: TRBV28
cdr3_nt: TGTGCCAGCAGAAGACCGACAGGGGGCCCCTACGAGCAGTACTTC
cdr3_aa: CASRRPTGGPYEQYF

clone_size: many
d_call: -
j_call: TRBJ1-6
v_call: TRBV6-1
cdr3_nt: TGTGCCAGCACCTCAGGGTTTGGGGTTTCACCCCTCCACTTT
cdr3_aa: CASTSGFGVSPLHF

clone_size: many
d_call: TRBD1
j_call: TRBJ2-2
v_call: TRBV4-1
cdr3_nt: TGCGCCAGCAGCTATAGAGCAAGGGACAGGACAAACGGGGAGCTGTTTTTT
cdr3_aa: CASSYRARDRTNGELFF

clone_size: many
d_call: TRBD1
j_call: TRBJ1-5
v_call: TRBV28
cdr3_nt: TGTGCCAGCAGCCCATATACTACGAGACAGGGAGAGCAGCCCCAGCATTTT
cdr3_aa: CASSPYTTRQGEQPQHF

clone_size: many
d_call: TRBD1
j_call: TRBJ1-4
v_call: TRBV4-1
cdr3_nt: TGCGCCAGCAGCCTACTCGGGACAGCGAATGAAAAACTGTTTTTT
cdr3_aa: CASSLLGTANEKLFF

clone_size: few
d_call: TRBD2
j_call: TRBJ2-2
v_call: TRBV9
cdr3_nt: TGTGCCAGCAGCGTCCAGACGGGAGGTAGCACCGGGGAGCTGTTTTTT
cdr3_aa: CASSVQTGGSTGELFF

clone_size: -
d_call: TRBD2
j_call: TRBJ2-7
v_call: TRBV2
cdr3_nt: TGTGCCAGCAGTCCCAAGGGACTAGCCTACGAGCAGTACTTC
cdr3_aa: CASSPKGLAYEQYF

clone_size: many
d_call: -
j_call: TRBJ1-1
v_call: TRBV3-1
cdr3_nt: TGTGCCAGCAGCCAGAGGGAAACTGAAGCTTTCTTT
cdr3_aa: CASSQRETEAFF

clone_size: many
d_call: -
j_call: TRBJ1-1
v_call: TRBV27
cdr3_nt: TGTGCCAGCAGTTTAGGCAGGGTGAACACTGAAGCTTTCTTT
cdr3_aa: CASSLGRVNTEAFF

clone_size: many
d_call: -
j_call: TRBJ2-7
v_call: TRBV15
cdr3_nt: TGTGCCACCAGCAGATCGGTGGGCGCCTACGAGCAGTACTTC
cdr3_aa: CATSRSVGAYEQYF

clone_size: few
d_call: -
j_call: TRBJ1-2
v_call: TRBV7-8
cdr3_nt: TGTGCCAGCAGCTTAGGCCCGGCCCGAGCTAACTATGGCTACACCTTC
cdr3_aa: CASSLGPARANYGYTF

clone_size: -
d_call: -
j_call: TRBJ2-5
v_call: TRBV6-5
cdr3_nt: TGTGCCAGCAGTTTCCCCGGCAGGTCGTATCTAGAGACCCAGTACTTC
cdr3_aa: CASSFPGRSYLETQYF

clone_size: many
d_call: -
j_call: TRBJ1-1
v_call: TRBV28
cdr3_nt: TGTGCCAGCAGTTCTAAGTTTGGACAGACGAACACTGAAGCTTTCTTT
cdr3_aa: CASSSKFGQTNTEAFF

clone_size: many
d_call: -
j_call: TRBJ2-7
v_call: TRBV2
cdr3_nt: TGTGCCAGCAGTGAGTCTATTTACGAGCAGTACTTC
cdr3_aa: CASSESIYEQYF

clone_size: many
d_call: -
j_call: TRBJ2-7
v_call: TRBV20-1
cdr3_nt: TGCAGTGCTAGCGGGTTCCTCTCCTACGAGCAGTACTTC
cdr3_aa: CSASGFLSYEQYF

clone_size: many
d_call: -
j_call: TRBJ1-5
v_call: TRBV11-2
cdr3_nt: TGTGCCAGCAGCTTTACAGGGATCAATCAGCCCCAGCATTTT
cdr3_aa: CASSFTGINQPQHF

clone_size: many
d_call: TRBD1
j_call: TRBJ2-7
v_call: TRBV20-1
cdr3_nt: TGCAGTGCTAGAGCCCCGACAGGGGGCTCCTACGAGCAGTACTTC
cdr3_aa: CSARAPTGGSYEQYF

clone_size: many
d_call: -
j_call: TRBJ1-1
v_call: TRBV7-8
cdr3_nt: TGTGCCAGCAGCAGGCACAGTTCCCTGAGCACTGAAGCTTTCTTT
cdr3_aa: CASSRHSSLSTEAFF

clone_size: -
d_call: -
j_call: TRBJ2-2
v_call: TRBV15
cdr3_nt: TGTGCCACCAGCAGAGCTCGGACGAACACCGGGGAGCTGTTTTTT
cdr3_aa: CATSRARTNTGELFF

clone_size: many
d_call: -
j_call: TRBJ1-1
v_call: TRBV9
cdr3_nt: TGTGCCAGCAGCGGGGCCCCCTTGAACACTGAAGCTTTCTTT
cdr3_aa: CASSGAPLNTEAFF

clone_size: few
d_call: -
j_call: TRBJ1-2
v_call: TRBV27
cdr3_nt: TGTGCCAGCAGTTTATGGTCCCGGAAATCTAACTATGGCTACACCTTC
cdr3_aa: CASSLWSRKSNYGYTF

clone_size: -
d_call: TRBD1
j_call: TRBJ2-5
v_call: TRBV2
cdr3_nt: TGTGCCAGCAGTGAGGACAGGACCCAAGAGACCCAGTACTTC
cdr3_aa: CASSEDRTQETQYF

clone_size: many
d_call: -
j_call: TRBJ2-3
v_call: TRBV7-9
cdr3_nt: TGTGCCAGCAGCTCGCTGACCGGAGATACGCAGTATTTT
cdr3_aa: CASSSLTGDTQYF

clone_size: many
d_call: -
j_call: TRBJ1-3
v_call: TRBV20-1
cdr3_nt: TGCAGTGCTTTACATCAGGGAACTGGAAACACCATATATTTT
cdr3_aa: CSALHQGTGNTIYF

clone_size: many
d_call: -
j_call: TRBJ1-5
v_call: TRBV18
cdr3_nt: TGTGCCAGCTCACGCCCTGGGGGAGAACAGCCCCAGCATTTT
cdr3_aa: CASSRPGGEQPQHF

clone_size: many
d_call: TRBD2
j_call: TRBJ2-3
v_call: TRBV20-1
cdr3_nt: TGCAGCTCTCCCCCGGGACTAGCGGGAAAAGGGGCAGATACGCAGTATTTT
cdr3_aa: CSSPPGLAGKGADTQYF

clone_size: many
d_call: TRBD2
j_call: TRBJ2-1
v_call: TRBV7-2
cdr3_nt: TGTGCCAGCAGCTCCTATCGACTAGCGGGAGGACATGAGCAGTTCTTC
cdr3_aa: CASSSYRLAGGHEQFF

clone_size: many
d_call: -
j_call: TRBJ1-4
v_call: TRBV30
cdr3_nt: TGTGCCTGGAGTTTCGGACACGGAGGTGAAAAACTGTTTTTT
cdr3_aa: CAWSFGHGGEKLFF

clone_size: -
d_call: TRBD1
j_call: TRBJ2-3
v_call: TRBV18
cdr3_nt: TGTGCCAGCTCAACCCGATCGGGACAGGGCACAGATACGCAGTATTTT
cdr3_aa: CASSTRSGQGTDTQYF

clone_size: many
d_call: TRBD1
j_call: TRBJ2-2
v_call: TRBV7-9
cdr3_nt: TGTGCCAGCAGGCACCGTTACGGACAGGGGATCAACACCGGGGAGCTGTTTTTT
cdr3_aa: CASRHRYGQGINTGELFF

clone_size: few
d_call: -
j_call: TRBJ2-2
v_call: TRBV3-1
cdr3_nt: TGTGCCAGCAGCCAAGATCGTCTAGGGTCCATCTCGGTCGCCGGGGAGCTGTTTTTT
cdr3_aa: CASSQDRLGSISVAGELFF

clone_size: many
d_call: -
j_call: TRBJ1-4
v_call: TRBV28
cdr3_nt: TGTGCCAGCAGGATGACAGTTGCAACTAATGAAAAACTGTTTTTT
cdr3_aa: CASRMTVATNEKLFF

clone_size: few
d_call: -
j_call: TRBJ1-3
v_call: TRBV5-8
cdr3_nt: TGTGCCAGCAGCTTGGTCAGTAGCTCTGGAAACACCATATATTTT
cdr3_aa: CASSLVSSSGNTIYF

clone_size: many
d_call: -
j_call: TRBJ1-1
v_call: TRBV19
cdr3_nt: TGTGCCAGTAGTACTTCGATACGGGGGAACACTGAAGCTTTCTTT
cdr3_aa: CASSTSIRGNTEAFF

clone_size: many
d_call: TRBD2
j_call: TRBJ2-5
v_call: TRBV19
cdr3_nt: TGTGCCAGTAGTATCAAGCGGGAGAAAGAGACCCAGTACTTC
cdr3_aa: CASSIKREKETQYF

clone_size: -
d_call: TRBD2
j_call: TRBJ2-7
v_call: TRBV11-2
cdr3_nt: TGTGCCAGCAGCTTAGCGGGGGACGGGAGGTACGAGCAGTACTTC
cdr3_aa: CASSLAGDGRYEQYF